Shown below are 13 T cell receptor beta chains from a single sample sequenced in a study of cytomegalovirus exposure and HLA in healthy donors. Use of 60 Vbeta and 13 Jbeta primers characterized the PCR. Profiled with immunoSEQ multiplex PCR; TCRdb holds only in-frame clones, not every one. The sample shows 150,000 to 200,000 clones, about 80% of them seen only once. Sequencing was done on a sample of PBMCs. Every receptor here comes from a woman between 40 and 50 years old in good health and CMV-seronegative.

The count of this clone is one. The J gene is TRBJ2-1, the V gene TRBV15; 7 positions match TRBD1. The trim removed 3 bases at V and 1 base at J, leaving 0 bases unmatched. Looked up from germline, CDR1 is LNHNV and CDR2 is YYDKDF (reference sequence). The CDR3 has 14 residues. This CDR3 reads CATSRTGSYNEQFF. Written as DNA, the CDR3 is TGTGCCACCAGCAGGACAGGGTCCTACAATGAGCAGTTCTTC.

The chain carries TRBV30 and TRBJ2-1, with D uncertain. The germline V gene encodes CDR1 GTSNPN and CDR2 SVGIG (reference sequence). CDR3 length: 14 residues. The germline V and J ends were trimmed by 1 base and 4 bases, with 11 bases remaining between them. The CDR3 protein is CAWSEVGYYNEQFF. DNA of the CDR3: TGTGCCTGGAGTGAAGTCGGGTATTACAATGAGCAGTTCTTC.

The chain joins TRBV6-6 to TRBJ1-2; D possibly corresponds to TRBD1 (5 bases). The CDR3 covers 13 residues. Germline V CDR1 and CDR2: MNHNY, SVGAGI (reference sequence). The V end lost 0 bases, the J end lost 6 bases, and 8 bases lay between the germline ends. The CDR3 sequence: CASSYSGGDGYTF. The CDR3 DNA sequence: TGTGCCAGCAGTTACTCTGGGGGGGATGGCTACACCTTC.

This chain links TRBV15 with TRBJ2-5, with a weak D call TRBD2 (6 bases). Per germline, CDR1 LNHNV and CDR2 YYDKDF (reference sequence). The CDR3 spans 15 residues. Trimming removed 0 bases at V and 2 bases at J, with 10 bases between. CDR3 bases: TGTGCCACCAGCAGAGAGCCGACTAGTCAAGAGACCCAGTACTTC. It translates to CATSREPTSQETQYF.

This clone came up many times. The CDR3 sequence is CASSSGGQHYEQYF. The CDR3 DNA sequence: TGTGCCAGCAGCTCAGGGGGGCAACACTACGAGCAGTACTTC. The genes are TRBV7-9 and TRBJ2-7; D might be TRBD1 (7 bases). In germline, CDR1 is SEHNR, CDR2 FQNEAQ (reference sequence). V lost 4 bases and J lost 3, with 13 bases in between. This CDR3 contains 14 residues.

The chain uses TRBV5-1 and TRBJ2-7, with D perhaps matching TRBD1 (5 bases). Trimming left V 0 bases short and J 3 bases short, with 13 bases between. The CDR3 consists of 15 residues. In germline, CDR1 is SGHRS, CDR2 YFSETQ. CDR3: CASSLEQAAYYEQYF. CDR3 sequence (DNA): TGCGCCAGCAGCTTGGAACAGGCCGCCTACTACGAGCAGTACTTC. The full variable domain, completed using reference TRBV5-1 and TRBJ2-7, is KAGVTQTPRYLIKTRGQQVTLSCSPISGHRSVSWYQQTPGQGLQFLFEYFSETQRNKGNFPGRFSGRQFSNSRSEMNVSTLELGDSALYLCASSLEQAAYYEQYFGPGTRLTVT.

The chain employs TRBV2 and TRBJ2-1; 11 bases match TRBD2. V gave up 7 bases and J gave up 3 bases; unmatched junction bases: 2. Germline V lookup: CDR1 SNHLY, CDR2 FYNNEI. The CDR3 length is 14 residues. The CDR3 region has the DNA TGTGCCAGCACGCTAGCGGGAGGCTACAATGAGCAGTTCTTC. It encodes CASTLAGGYNEQFF. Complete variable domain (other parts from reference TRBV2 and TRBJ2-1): EPEVTQTPSHQVTQMGQEVILRCVPISNHLYFYWYRQILGQKVEFLVSFYNNEISEKSEIFDDQFSVERPDGSNFTLKIRSTKLEDSAMYFCASTLAGGYNEQFFGPGTRLTVL.

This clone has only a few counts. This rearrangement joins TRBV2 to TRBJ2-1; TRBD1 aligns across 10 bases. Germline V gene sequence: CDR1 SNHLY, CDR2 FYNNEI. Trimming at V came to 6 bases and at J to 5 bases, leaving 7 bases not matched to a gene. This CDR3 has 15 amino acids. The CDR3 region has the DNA TGTGCCAGCAGGACAGGGGGCGGATGGAACAATGAGCAGTTCTTC. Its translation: CASRTGGGWNNEQFF.

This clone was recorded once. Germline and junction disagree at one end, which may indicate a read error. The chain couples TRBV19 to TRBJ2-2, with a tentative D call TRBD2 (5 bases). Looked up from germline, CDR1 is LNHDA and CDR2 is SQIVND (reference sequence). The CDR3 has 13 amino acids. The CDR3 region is CASSIGNTGKLFF. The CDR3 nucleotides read TGTGCCAGTAGTATTGGGAACACCGGGAAGCTGTTTTTT.

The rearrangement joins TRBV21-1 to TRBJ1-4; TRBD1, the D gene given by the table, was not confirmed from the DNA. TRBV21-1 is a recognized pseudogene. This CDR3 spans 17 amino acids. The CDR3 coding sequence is TGTGCCAGCCCCCGGGACAGGGGGATGGTTGCTAATGAAAAACTGTTTTTT. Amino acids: CASPRDRGMVANEKLFF.

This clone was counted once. CDR3 bases: TGTGCCAGCAGTCCACCGGGGAGCGAGCAGTACTTC. This translates into CASSPPGSEQYF. The V call is TRBV28, the J call TRBJ2-7, with D perhaps TRBD2 (5 bases). V dropped 5 bases and J dropped 6 bases, with 11 bases sitting between them. Germline CDR1 and CDR2: MDHEN and SYDVKM. The CDR3 loop spans 12 amino acids.

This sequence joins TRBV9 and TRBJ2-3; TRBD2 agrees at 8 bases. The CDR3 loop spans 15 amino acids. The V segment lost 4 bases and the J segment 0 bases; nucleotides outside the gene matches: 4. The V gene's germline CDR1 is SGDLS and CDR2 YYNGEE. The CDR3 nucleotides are TGTGCCAGCAGCCCGGGGGGGCCAAGCACAGATACGCAGTATTTT. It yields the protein CASSPGGPSTDTQYF.

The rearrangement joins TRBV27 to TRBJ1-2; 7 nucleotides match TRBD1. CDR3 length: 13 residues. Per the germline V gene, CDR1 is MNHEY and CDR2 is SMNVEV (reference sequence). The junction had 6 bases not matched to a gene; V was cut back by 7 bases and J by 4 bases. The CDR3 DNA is TGTGCCAGCACTCCAGGGGGTGGCTATGGCTACACCTTC. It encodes CASTPGGGYGYTF.